The 16 T cell receptor beta chains below all came from one sample that was sequenced in a study of blood T cell repertoires in COVID-19. Assay: immunoSEQ multiplex PCR; the TCRdb copy retains only in-frame clones and omits some. The sample holds 120,000 to 150,000 clones, around 87% seen once. Sample: peripheral blood. The receptor source for this set is a man aged 50 to 60 who had recovered from COVID-19.

This chain links TRBV5-1 with TRBJ2-1, with 10 positions matching TRBD1. Germline CDR1 is SGHRS and CDR2 is YFSETQ. The CDR3 sequence is 16 residues long. Trimming cost V 0 bases and J 2 bases; bases outside gene matches: 2. The chain's CDR3 is CASSLAGTGAYNEQFF. In nucleotides, the CDR3 is TGCGCCAGCAGCTTGGCCGGGACAGGGGCCTACAATGAGCAGTTCTTC. The variable domain in full, with the rest retrieved from reference TRBV5-1 and TRBJ2-1, is KAGVTQTPRYLIKTRGQQVTLSCSPISGHRSVSWYQQTPGQGLQFLFEYFSETQRNKGNFPGRFSGRQFSNSRSEMNVSTLELGDSALYLCASSLAGTGAYNEQFFGPGTRLTVL.

The rearrangement uses TRBV5-1 and TRBJ2-7; possible D gene TRBD1, 6 bases. V was trimmed by 4 bases and J by 1 base, leaving 15 bases between them. Germline V gives CDR1 SGHRS, CDR2 YFSETQ. The CDR3 consists of 15 residues. The CDR3 sequence is CASSPGQTKSYEQYF. In DNA, the CDR3 is TGCGCCAGCAGCCCAGGACAGACCAAGTCCTACGAGCAGTACTTC.

This chain joins TRBV19 and TRBJ2-5; TRBD1 aligns across 9 bases. This CDR3 has 13 residues. Germline V gene data show CDR1 as LNHDA and CDR2 as SQIVND (reference sequence). The ends lost 7 bases at V and 3 bases at J; junction bases unmatched: 3. CDR3 loop: CASNRGREETQYF. Written as DNA, the CDR3 is TGTGCCAGTAACAGGGGGCGGGAAGAGACCCAGTACTTC.

The rearrangement uses TRBV6-2 or TRBV6-3 and TRBJ2-7; TRBD2 matches 8 bases. V lost 5 bases, J lost 2 bases, and 11 bases stayed unmatched. Per germline, CDR1 MNHEY and CDR2 SVGEGT. This CDR3 contains 16 residues. The CDR3 DNA reads TGTGCCAGCAGTCCAGGGCGGGGGGCCCATCCCTACGAGCAGTACTTC. It is translated as CASSPGRGAHPYEQYF.

This sequence joins TRBV10-3 and TRBJ1-5; 7 bases are shared with TRBD1. The CDR3 contains 13 residues. The V and J ends lost 8 bases and 5 bases, in that order; junction bases with no gene match: 6. CDR1 ENHRY and CDR2 SYGVKD come from the germline V gene. CDR3 in amino acids: CAISDRDDQPQHF. The CDR3 DNA reads as TGTGCCATCTCAGACAGGGACGATCAGCCCCAGCATTTT.

This chain links TRBV30 with TRBJ1-2, with 9 bases aligning to TRBD1. The CDR3 is 15 residues long. The V gene end was trimmed by 0 bases and the J gene end by 4 bases; junction bases not matched to a gene: 6. Germline CDR1 GTSNPN, CDR2 SVGIG (reference sequence). This chain's CDR3 is CAWSVKDRGIYGYTF. CDR3 DNA sequence: TGTGCCTGGAGTGTAAAGGACAGGGGAATCTATGGCTACACCTTC.

The V and J genes are TRBV4-1 and TRBJ1-5; possible D gene TRBD1, 6 bases. The CDR3 runs 16 residues. Germline CDR1 is MGHRA and CDR2 is YSYEKL. Deletions cut 3 bases from V and 4 bases from J, with 16 bases between. The DNA for the CDR3 is TGCGCCAGCAGCCAGGGGTACGGGACACAAAATCAGCCCCAGCATTTT. This encodes CASSQGYGTQNQPQHF.

The chain employs TRBV7-9 and TRBJ1-1, with D possibly being TRBD1 (5 bases). The V gene's germline CDR1 is SEHNR and CDR2 FQNEAQ (reference sequence). This CDR3 region has 13 residues. Trimming removed 5 bases at V and 1 base at J, with 8 bases between. The CDR3 loop reads CASSHGQNTEAFF. The DNA for the CDR3 is TGTGCCAGCAGCCACGGACAGAACACTGAAGCTTTCTTT.

Comment on this clone: The junction and the germline gene differ at one end; a read error may be behind it. This chain links TRBV5-1 with TRBJ1-1, with TRBD1 matching 7 bases. CDR1 is SGHRS, CDR2 YFSETQ, per germline. The CDR3 spans 16 residues. CDR3 region: CASSRDPGTARADAFF. In DNA form, the CDR3 reads TGCGCCAGCAGCCGTGACCCGGGGACAGCGAGGGCTGACGCTTTCTTT. Variable domain in full (rest from reference TRBV5-1 and TRBJ1-1): KAGVTQTPRYLIKTRGQQVTLSCSPISGHRSVSWYQQTPGQGLQFLFEYFSETQRNKGNFPGRFSGRQFSNSRSEMNVSTLELGDSALYLCASSRDPGTARADAFFGQGTRLTVV.

This chain uses TRBV27 with TRBJ1-2, with D tentatively TRBD1 (5 bases). Trimming cost V 4 bases and J 6 bases, with 15 bases left between them. The length of the CDR3 is 14 residues. CDR1 and CDR2 from the germline V gene are MNHEY and SMNVEV (reference sequence). The CDR3 loop reads CASSSGLRTHGYTF. The CDR3 DNA is TGTGCCAGCAGTTCAGGGCTGAGGACCCATGGCTACACCTTC.

The chain recombines TRBV19 with TRBJ1-2, with no clear D. Trimming removed 1 base from V and 2 bases from J, with 11 bases in between. The CDR3 consists of 15 residues. Germline V gene sequence: CDR1 LNHDA, CDR2 SQIVND (reference sequence). The CDR3 spells CASSIGGGRNYGYTF. The CDR3 coding sequence is TGTGCCAGTAGTATAGGTGGAGGGAGAAACTATGGCTACACCTTC.

This rearrangement joins TRBV7-2 to TRBJ2-5; D is unresolved. CDR1 SGHTA and CDR2 FQGNSA come from the germline V gene. Trimming shortened V by 1 base and J by 6 bases, and 9 bases separated the two germline ends. The CDR3 consists of 13 residues. In nucleotides, the CDR3 is TGTGCCAGCAGCTTAGAGGAGCGCCAGACCCAGTACTTC. Translation: CASSLEERQTQYF.

This rearrangement joins TRBV5-1 to TRBJ2-5; TRBD1 might be the D (5 bases). The CDR3 sequence is 13 residues long. Germline V CDR1 and CDR2: SGHRS, YFSETQ. The V end lost 4 bases, the J end lost 5 bases, and 12 bases lay between the germline ends. The CDR3 bases are TGCGCCAGCAGCCCCAGGGAAATCGAGACCCAGTACTTC. Translated, it gives CASSPREIETQYF.

This clone was recorded a few times. The chain joins TRBV27 to TRBJ1-3, with D maybe TRBD1 (5 bases). The germline V and J ends were trimmed by 2 bases and 4 bases, with 12 bases remaining between them. The CDR3 has 15 amino acids. Germline-derived CDR1 and CDR2 are MNHEY and SMNVEV (reference sequence). CDR3 sequence reads: CASSLSPQGGNTIYF. CDR3 in DNA: TGTGCCAGCAGTTTAAGTCCCCAGGGAGGAAACACCATATATTTT.

This chain joins TRBV19 and TRBJ1-2, with 8 bases matching TRBD1. The V gene's germline CDR1 is LNHDA and CDR2 SQIVND (reference sequence). The trim removed 7 bases at V and 2 bases at J, leaving 9 bases unmatched. The CDR3 is made up of 15 amino acids. In nucleotides, the CDR3 is TGTGCCAGTACCCGGGACAGGCGAGGCAACTATGGCTACACCTTC. As protein: CASTRDRRGNYGYTF.

This clone was counted once. The chain links TRBV6-1 to TRBJ1-1; D not certain. This CDR3 has 15 amino acids. The germline V gene encodes CDR1 MNHNS and CDR2 SASEGT. V was cut by 1 base and J by 3 bases, with 12 bases left in between. In DNA form, the CDR3 reads TGTGCCAGCAGTGAAGGTGGGTACGGGGACACTGAAGCTTTCTTT. Amino acid sequence: CASSEGGYGDTEAFF.